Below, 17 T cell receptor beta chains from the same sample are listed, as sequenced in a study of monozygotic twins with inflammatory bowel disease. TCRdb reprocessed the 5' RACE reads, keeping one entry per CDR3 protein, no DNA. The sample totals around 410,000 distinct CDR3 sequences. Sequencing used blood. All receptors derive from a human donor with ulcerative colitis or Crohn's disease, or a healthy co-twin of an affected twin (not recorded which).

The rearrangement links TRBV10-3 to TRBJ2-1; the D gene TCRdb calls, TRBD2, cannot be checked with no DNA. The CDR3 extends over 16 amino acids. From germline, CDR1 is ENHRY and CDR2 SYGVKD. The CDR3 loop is CAISPGLQDTYNEQFF.

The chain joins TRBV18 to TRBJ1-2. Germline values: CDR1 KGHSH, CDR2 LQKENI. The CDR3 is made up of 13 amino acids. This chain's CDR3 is CASSIRINYGYTF.

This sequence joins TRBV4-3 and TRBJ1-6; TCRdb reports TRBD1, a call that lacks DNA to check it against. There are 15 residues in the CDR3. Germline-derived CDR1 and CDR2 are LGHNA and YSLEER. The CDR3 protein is CASGFGQGNNSPLHF.

The CDR3 here is CAWGGGLSRPHEQYF. The chain carries TRBV30 and TRBJ2-7. Looked up from germline, CDR1 is GTSNPN and CDR2 is SVGIG (reference sequence). The CDR3 spans 15 residues.

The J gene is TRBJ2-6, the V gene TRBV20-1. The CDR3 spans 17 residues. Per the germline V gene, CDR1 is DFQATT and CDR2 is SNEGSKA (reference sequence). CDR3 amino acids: CSARDHGQHSGANVLTF.

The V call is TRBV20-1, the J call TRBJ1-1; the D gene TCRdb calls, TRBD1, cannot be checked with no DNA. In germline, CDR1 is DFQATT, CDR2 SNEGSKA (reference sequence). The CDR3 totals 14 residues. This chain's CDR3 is CSAREGGPNTEAFF.

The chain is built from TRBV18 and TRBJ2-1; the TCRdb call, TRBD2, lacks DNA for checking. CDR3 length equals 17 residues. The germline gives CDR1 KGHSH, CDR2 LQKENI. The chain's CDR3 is CASSPRLGQVAYNEQFF.

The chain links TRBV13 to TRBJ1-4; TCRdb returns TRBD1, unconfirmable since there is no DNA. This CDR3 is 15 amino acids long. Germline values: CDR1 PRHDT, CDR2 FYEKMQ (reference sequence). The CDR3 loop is CASSLLGGAEEKLFF. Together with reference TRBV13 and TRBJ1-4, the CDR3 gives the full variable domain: AAGVIQSPRHLIKEKRETATLKCYPIPRHDTVYWYQQGPGQDPQFLISFYEKMQSDKGSIPDRFSAQQFSDYHSELNMSSLELGDSALYFCASSLLGGAEEKLFFGSGTQLSVL.

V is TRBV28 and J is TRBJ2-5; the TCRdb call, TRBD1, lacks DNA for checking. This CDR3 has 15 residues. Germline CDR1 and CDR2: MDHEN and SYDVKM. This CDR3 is CASSPPGPREETQYF.

The CDR3 spells CASSLDRTNYGYTF. The V and J genes are TRBV5-6 and TRBJ1-2. CDR1 and CDR2 from the germline V gene are SGHDT and YYEEEE. The CDR3 sequence is 14 residues long.

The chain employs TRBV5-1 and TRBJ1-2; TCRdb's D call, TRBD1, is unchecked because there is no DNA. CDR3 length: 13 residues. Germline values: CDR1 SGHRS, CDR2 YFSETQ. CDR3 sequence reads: CASSLQGVGGYTF. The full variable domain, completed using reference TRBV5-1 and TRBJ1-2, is KAGVTQTPRYLIKTRGQQVTLSCSPISGHRSVSWYQQTPGQGLQFLFEYFSETQRNKGNFPGRFSGRQFSNSRSEMNVSTLELGDSALYLCASSLQGVGGYTFGSGTRLTVV.

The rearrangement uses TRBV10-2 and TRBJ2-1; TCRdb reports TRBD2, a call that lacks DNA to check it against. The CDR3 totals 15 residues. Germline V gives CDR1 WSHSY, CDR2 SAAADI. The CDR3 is CASSELAHLGNEQFF.

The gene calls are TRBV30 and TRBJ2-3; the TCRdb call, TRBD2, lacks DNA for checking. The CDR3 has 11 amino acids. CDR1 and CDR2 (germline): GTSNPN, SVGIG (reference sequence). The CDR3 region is CACCGLQSVYF.

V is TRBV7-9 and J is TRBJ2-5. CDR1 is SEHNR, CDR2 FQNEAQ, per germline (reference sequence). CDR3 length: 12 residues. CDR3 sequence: CASSLQRETQYF.

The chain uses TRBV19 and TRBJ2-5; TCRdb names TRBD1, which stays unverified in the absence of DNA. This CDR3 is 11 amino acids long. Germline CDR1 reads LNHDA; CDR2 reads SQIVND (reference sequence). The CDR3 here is CASSHGPRKYF. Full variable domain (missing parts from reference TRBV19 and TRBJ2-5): DGGITQSPKYLFRKEGQNVTLSCEQNLNHDAMYWYRQDPGQGLRLIYYSQIVNDFQKGDIAEGYSVSREKKESFPLTVTSAQKNPTAFYLCASSHGPRKYFGPGTRLLVL.

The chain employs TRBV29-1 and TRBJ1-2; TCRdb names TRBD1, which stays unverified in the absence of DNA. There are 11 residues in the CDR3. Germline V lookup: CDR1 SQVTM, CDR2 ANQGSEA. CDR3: CSLGQDYGYTF.

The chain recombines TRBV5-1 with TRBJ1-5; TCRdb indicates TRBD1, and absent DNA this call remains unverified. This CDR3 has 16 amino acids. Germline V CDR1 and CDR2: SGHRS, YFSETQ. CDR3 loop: CASSLTGGNGNQPQHF.